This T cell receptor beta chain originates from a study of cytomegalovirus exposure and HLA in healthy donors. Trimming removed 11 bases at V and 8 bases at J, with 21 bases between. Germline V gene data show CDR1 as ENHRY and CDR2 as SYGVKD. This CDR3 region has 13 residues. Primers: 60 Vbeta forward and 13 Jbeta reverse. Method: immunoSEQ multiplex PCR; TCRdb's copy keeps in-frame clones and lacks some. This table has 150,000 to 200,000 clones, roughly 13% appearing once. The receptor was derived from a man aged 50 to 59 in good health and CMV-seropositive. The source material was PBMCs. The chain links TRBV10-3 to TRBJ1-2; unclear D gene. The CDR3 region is CAASMGGLGGYTF. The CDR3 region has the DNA TGTGCCGCGTCAATGGGAGGGCTGGGCGGCTACACCTTC.